The 23 T cell receptor beta chains given below trace back to one sample, sequenced in a study of blood T cell repertoires in COVID-19. The data were produced by immunoSEQ multiplex PCR, yet TCRdb's version contains in-frame clones alone and is incomplete. This sample has approximately 130,000 clones, with 85% found just once. Sequencing was carried out using peripheral blood. The receptors stem from a man in his sixties with acute or convalescent COVID-19.

This chain connects TRBV7-9 to TRBJ2-1; TRBD1 aligns across 10 bases. There are 14 residues in the CDR3. CDR1 and CDR2 (germline): SEHNR, FQNEAQ (reference sequence). The ends lost 5 bases at V and 6 bases at J; junction bases unmatched: 4. This CDR3 is CASSARQGANEQFF. The CDR3, as DNA: TGTGCCAGCAGCGCCCGACAGGGGGCCAATGAGCAGTTCTTC. Full variable domain (outside the CDR3, taken from reference TRBV7-9 and TRBJ2-1): DTGVSQNPRHKITKRGQNVTFRCDPISEHNRLYWYRQTLGQGPEFLTYFQNEAQLEKSRLLSDRFSAERPKGSFSTLEIQRTEQGDSAMYLCASSARQGANEQFFGPGTRLTVL.

The V gene is TRBV3-1 (or the pseudogene TRBV3-2), the J gene TRBJ2-5; the D gene is possibly TRBD1 (5 bases). The CDR3 consists of 13 residues. Germline V gene lookup returns CDR1 LGHDT and CDR2 YNNKEL (reference sequence). V lost 1 base and J 10 bases, leaving 13 bases between the germline ends. CDR3 bases: TGTGCCAGCAGCCAAGGGACACAATCGAACCAGTACTTC. Translating it yields CASSQGTQSNQYF.

This rearrangement joins TRBV30 to TRBJ2-1; 7 nucleotides line up with TRBD2. V was pared by 3 bases and J by 10 bases, with 6 bases of the junction left unmatched. The CDR3 covers 12 residues. Per the germline V gene, CDR1 is GTSNPN and CDR2 is SVGIG (reference sequence). DNA of the CDR3: TGTGCCTGGAGCCGGGACTACCCAGAGCAGTTCTTC. Amino acids: CAWSRDYPEQFF.

This clone was seen a single time. V usage is TRBV9 and J usage is TRBJ1-4, with TRBD1 matching over 8 bases. The ends lost 7 bases at V and 0 bases at J; junction bases unmatched: 2. CDR3 length: 14 amino acids. The germline CDR1 and CDR2 sequences are SGDLS and YYNGEE. The CDR3 loop reads CASARGPTNEKLFF. CDR3 nucleotide sequence: TGTGCCAGCGCCAGGGGGCCAACTAATGAAAAACTGTTTTTT.

V gene TRBV10-3 combines with J gene TRBJ2-7, with a tentative D call TRBD1 (6 bases). The CDR3 runs 15 residues. V shed 1 base and J shed 2 bases, with 12 bases lying between them. Looked up from germline, CDR1 is ENHRY and CDR2 is SYGVKD. In DNA form, the CDR3 reads TGTGCCATCAGTGAGTTCAGGGGCCGACCCTACGAGCAGTACTTC. This encodes CAISEFRGRPYEQYF.

This rearrangement joins TRBV9 to TRBJ2-7; TRBD2 agrees at 7 bases. The CDR3 covers 15 residues. V lost 4 bases, J lost 5 bases, and 12 bases stayed unmatched. Per germline, CDR1 SGDLS and CDR2 YYNGEE. CDR3 coding DNA: TGTGCCAGCAGCCCCCGGTACGGGAGGACCCACGAGCAGTACTTC. It is translated as CASSPRYGRTHEQYF.

The chain is built from TRBV28 and TRBJ1-1; 7 positions match TRBD1. Trimming cost V 4 bases and J 1 base; bases outside gene matches: 6. The CDR3 is 15 amino acids. Germline CDR1 and CDR2: MDHEN and SYDVKM. CDR3 sequence: CASSSDRVGNTEAFF. DNA for the CDR3: TGTGCCAGCAGTTCAGACAGGGTGGGGAACACTGAAGCTTTCTTT.

The chain employs TRBV3-1 (or the pseudogene TRBV3-2) and TRBJ2-2; 9 bases are shared with TRBD1. V trimming: 1 base; J trimming: 2 bases; junction bases outside the gene matches: 2. Germline V gene lookup returns CDR1 LGHDT and CDR2 YNNKEL (reference sequence). The CDR3 extends over 16 amino acids. CDR3 bases: TGTGCCAGCAGCCAAGGGGGACAGGGAAACACCGGGGAGCTGTTTTTT. Translating gives CASSQGGQGNTGELFF.

This chain links TRBV15 with TRBJ2-5, with D tentatively TRBD1 (6 bases). Deletions cut 2 bases from V and 4 bases from J, with 20 bases between. The CDR3 extends over 17 amino acids. In germline, CDR1 is LNHNV, CDR2 YYDKDF (reference sequence). The CDR3 DNA is TGTGCCACCAGCAGAATACTACGGACAGCGCAGGGAGAGACCCAGTACTTC. Its translation: CATSRILRTAQGETQYF. The variable domain in full, with the rest retrieved from reference TRBV15 and TRBJ2-5, is DAMVIQNPRYQVTQFGKPVTLSCSQTLNHNVMYWYQQKSSQAPKLLFHYYDKDFNNEADTPDNFQSRRPNTSFCFLDIRSPGLGDTAMYLCATSRILRTAQGETQYFGPGTRLLVL.

CDR3 in DNA: TGTGCCAGCAGCTTAGGAGTGTCAGCGGGCAATGAGCAGTTCTTC. The encoded protein is CASSLGVSAGNEQFF. V is TRBV7-2 and J is TRBJ2-1, with D possibly TRBD2 on 6 matching bases. This CDR3 has 15 residues. Germline CDR1 and CDR2: SGHTA and FQGNSA. Trimming removed 1 base at V and 6 bases at J, with 13 bases between.

This sequence joins TRBV5-1 and TRBJ2-5; 7 bases align to TRBD2. This CDR3 is 14 amino acids long. Germline loops: CDR1 SGHRS, CDR2 YFSETQ. With 4 bases clipped from V and 1 base from J, the junction kept 4 bases outside the gene matches. The CDR3 protein is CASSVGTTQETQYF. CDR3 DNA sequence: TGCGCCAGCAGCGTAGGGACTACCCAAGAGACCCAGTACTTC.

The rearrangement joins TRBV6-5 to TRBJ2-7, with 7 bases lining up with TRBD1. The CDR3 has 15 residues. Per germline, CDR1 MNHEY and CDR2 SVGAGI. V was clipped by 7 bases and J by 3 bases; unmatched bases: 12. CDR3 DNA sequence: TGTGCCAGCACGAGGGGGCTAACAGGAGTCTACGAGCAGTACTTC. This translates into CASTRGLTGVYEQYF.

V is TRBV11-2 and J is TRBJ2-7, with TRBD2 matching 7 bases. Unmatched junction bases numbered 7, after V lost 5 bases and J lost 3 bases. CDR1 and CDR2 from the germline V gene are SGHAT and FQNNGV. The CDR3 covers 14 residues. CDR3 protein: CASSQGLEIYEQYF. The DNA of the CDR3 is TGTGCCAGCAGCCAAGGACTAGAAATCTACGAGCAGTACTTC.

This chain uses TRBV2 with TRBJ2-7; 8 bases agree with TRBD1. Germline assignment: CDR1 SNHLY and CDR2 FYNNEI. CDR3 length: 15 residues. The V gene end was trimmed by 6 bases and the J gene end by 0 bases; junction bases not matched to a gene: 7. The CDR3 region has the DNA TGTGCCAGCAGATCACGGACAGGGAGCTCCTACGAGCAGTACTTC. Translation: CASRSRTGSSYEQYF.

The rearrangement links TRBV5-5 to TRBJ1-1, with TRBD1 matching over 7 bases. V gave up 2 bases and J gave up 3 bases; unmatched junction bases: 4. The germline V gene encodes CDR1 SGHKS and CDR2 YYEKEE (reference sequence). The CDR3 covers 14 residues. DNA for the CDR3: TGTGCCAGCAGCTTACAGGGGAAATACACTGAAGCTTTCTTT. This sequence encodes CASSLQGKYTEAFF.

CDR3 nucleotide sequence: TGTGCCAGCAGCTTGGGCCTCGACAGGGGGAATTCACCCCTCCACTTT. Residues: CASSLGLDRGNSPLHF. The chain links TRBV5-5 to TRBJ1-6, with 9 bases lining up with TRBD1. The CDR3 runs 16 residues. Germline lookup yields CDR1 SGHKS and CDR2 YYEKEE (reference sequence). J lost 7 bases, V lost 0 bases, and 5 bases had no gene match.

This chain joins TRBV10-2 and TRBJ2-1; D is possibly TRBD2 (5 bases). Looked up from germline, CDR1 is WSHSY and CDR2 is SAAADI. This CDR3 is built from 16 residues. With 0 bases removed from V and 7 bases from J, the gap between germline ends came to 16 bases. CDR3 loop: CASSESKLGRRNEQFF. CDR3 nucleotides: TGCGCCAGCAGTGAGTCGAAACTAGGAAGGAGGAATGAGCAGTTCTTC.

CDR3 DNA sequence: TGCGCCAGCAGCCCAGTGCTAGCGATGAGCTCCTACGAGCAGTACTTC. Translated, it gives CASSPVLAMSSYEQYF. The chain is built from TRBV5-1 and TRBJ2-7, with D possibly TRBD2 on 6 matching bases. In germline, CDR1 is SGHRS, CDR2 YFSETQ. V was shortened by 4 bases and J by 0 bases, with 17 bases between the two germline ends. The CDR3 is 16 amino acids.

The V and J genes are TRBV7-6 and TRBJ2-1; tentatively, D is TRBD2 (5 bases). The CDR3 is 15 amino acids. Per the germline V gene, CDR1 is SGHVS and CDR2 is FNYEAQ. V lost 1 base to trimming and J lost 2 bases, with 9 bases between them. The CDR3, as DNA: TGTGCCAGCAGCTTAGAGCACGGGGCCTACAATGAGCAGTTCTTC. Residues: CASSLEHGAYNEQFF.

This clone is a singleton in its sample. This chain joins TRBV28 and TRBJ2-7, with D perhaps matching TRBD1 (6 bases). CDR1 MDHEN and CDR2 SYDVKM come from the germline V gene. The CDR3 has 13 amino acids. Trimming shortened V by 4 bases and J by 3 bases, and 10 bases separated the two germline ends. In DNA form, the CDR3 reads TGTGCCAGCAGTTGGGGCAGGGGCTACGAGCAGTACTTC. Its translation: CASSWGRGYEQYF.

CDR3 amino acids: CASKAGSSTDTQYF. In nucleotides, the CDR3 is TGTGCCAGCAAGGCGGGTTCTAGCACAGATACGCAGTATTTT. The rearrangement links TRBV6-5 to TRBJ2-3, with a possible D match to TRBD2 (5 bases). The CDR3 is 14 residues long. Trimming removed 7 bases at V and 0 bases at J, with 11 bases between. CDR1 and CDR2 from the germline V gene are MNHEY and SVGAGI.

V gene TRBV28 combines with J gene TRBJ2-5; 8 nucleotides line up with TRBD1. The germline V gene has CDR1 MDHEN and CDR2 SYDVKM. The CDR3 has 12 residues. With V trimmed by 5 bases and J by 4 bases, 0 bases remained unmatched. As DNA, the CDR3 is TGTGCCAGCAGTGGACAGGGAGAGACCCAGTACTTC. Its protein product is CASSGQGETQYF.

The rearrangement uses TRBV5-4 and TRBJ2-2; D perhaps matches TRBD1 (5 bases). This CDR3 comprises 16 residues. V was clipped by 4 bases and J by 0 bases, with 13 bases between them. Germline V gives CDR1 SGHNT, CDR2 YYREEE (reference sequence). CDR3 residues: CASSGTGATNTGELFF. Written as DNA, the CDR3 is TGTGCCAGCAGCGGAACAGGAGCCACGAACACCGGGGAGCTGTTTTTT.